This record covers a single T cell receptor (beta chain). The antigen is unknown. The data are from a study of beta chain features in type 1 diabetes. The study's findings and limits: In every one of the four CD4+ subsets, TCRB CDR3s were moderately but significantly shorter in Type 1 diabetes patients. Patients' naive, central memory and regulatory TCRB repertoires appeared more alike than those of healthy donors.

The isolated RNA, all of it, was reverse transcribed, so expressed TCRB transcripts were what got sequenced. Clones were read by immunoSEQ multiplex PCR, and TCRdb kept only the in-frame ones, dropping some. The sample holds 150,000 to 200,000 clones, 8.5% to 10% seen once. Losses at the gene ends were 4 bases for V and 4 bases for J; bases not matched to a gene: 12. Germline V gene lookup returns CDR1 SNHLY and CDR2 FYNNEI. The CDR3 has 18 residues. The sequence came from a woman aged 25 to 39 with type 1 diabetes. This rearrangement joins TRBV2 to TRBJ2-2; 10 nucleotides match TRBD1. Sequencing was performed on central memory CD4+ T cells from blood. This CDR3 reads CASSGGLRGQGRTGELFF. CDR3 coding DNA: TGTGCCAGCAGTGGGGGTCTTAGGGGACAGGGGCGCACCGGGGAGCTGTTTTTT.